This TCR beta chain was sequenced for a study of CD8+ T cells in alopecia areata. Study-wide context: A regimen of oral tofacitinib, 5 to 10 mg twice daily, was given to treated patients. Regarding the study as a whole: In scalp and blood, many expanded lesional clones persisted during tofacitinib. Tofacitinib significantly reduced both scalp clonality and expanded CD8+ clones among the top 100. A single nonresponder leaves the baseline CD8+ expansion link to response uncertain.

This CDR3 has 14 amino acids. Germline V CDR1 and CDR2: SNHLY, FYNNEI. The V gene lost 0 bases and the J gene lost 3 bases, with 9 bases spanning the gap. Sequencing templates came from extracted RNA that was reverse transcribed into cDNA. The table came from immunoSEQ multiplex PCR; TCRdb's copy has only in-frame clones and leaves some out. This sample has 100,000 to 130,000 clones; around 83% occur once, and the top ten carry 20% to 25%. With respect to this clone: What it recognizes is unknown.

Treatment here: oral pan-JAK inhibitor, 5-10 mg twice daily. This chain connects TRBV2 to TRBJ2-7; no clear D. Sequences were derived from CD8+ T cells sorted from blood, sampled at week 24, from a patient treated with tofacitinib. The TCR comes from a human donor with alopecia areata. CDR3 amino acids: CASSEAEHHYEQYF. The CDR3 region has the DNA TGTGCCAGCAGTGAAGCGGAACACCACTACGAGCAGTACTTC.